These T cell receptor beta chains were read from a single sample in a study of blood T cell repertoires in COVID-19. Generated by immunoSEQ multiplex PCR, the TCRdb table keeps only in-frame clones and is missing some. The sample contains about 250,000 clones, around nine tenths of which appear only once. Sequencing was performed on peripheral blood. The receptors originated from a man older than 75 with acute or convalescent COVID-19. The CDR3 runs from the conserved cysteine through the conserved F or W. Fields, in order: V gene, clone size, J gene, D gene, CDR3 protein, CDR3 DNA. The D gene is left open where the match is weak. Clone size is shown for a subset of rows, as once, few, many or a class of expanded clone.

V: TRBV7-9
size: -
J: TRBJ1-4
D: TRBD1
CDR3: CASSVGQGLEKLFF
DNA: TGTGCCAGCAGCGTAGGACAGGGGTTAGAAAAACTGTTTTTT

V: TRBV7-9
size: -
J: TRBJ1-2
D: TRBD1
CDR3: CASSLITGGRWVF
DNA: TGTGCCAGCAGCTTAATCACAGGGGGCAGATGGGTCTTC

V: TRBV10-3
size: -
J: TRBJ2-5
D: TRBD2
CDR3: CAISESGTSGTAPQETQYF
DNA: TGTGCCATCAGTGAGTCCGGGACTAGCGGGACGGCCCCCCAAGAGACCCAGTACTTC

V: TRBV27
size: -
J: TRBJ1-2
D: -
CDR3: CASSTTWGGSGGGYTF
DNA: TGTGCCAGCAGCACCACCTGGGGGGGGTCCGGGGGTGGCTACACCTTC

V: TRBV7-2
size: once
J: TRBJ2-1
D: TRBD1
CDR3: CASSFSGGRLGEQFF
DNA: TGTGCCAGCAGCTTTTCAGGGGGCAGATTAGGTGAGCAGTTCTTC

V: TRBV5-5
size: few
J: TRBJ2-1
D: TRBD2
CDR3: CASSWTSGGLGSEQFF
DNA: TGTGCCAGCAGCTGGACTAGCGGGGGCCTAGGCTCTGAGCAGTTCTTC

V: TRBV19
size: once
J: TRBJ1-1
D: TRBD1
CDR3: CATTGTGRTEAFF
DNA: TGTGCCACCACCGGGACAGGGAGGACTGAAGCTTTCTTT

V: TRBV18
size: -
J: TRBJ1-6
D: -
CDR3: CASSLGPPTGSGNSPLHF
DNA: TGTGCCAGCTCACTCGGACCTCCTACAGGATCGGGTAATTCACCCCTCCACTTT

V: TRBV6-5
size: -
J: TRBJ2-2
D: -
CDR3: CASSIPAGELFF
DNA: TGTGCCAGCAGTATACCGGCCGGGGAGCTGTTTTTT

V: TRBV12-5
size: -
J: TRBJ2-2
D: -
CDR3: CASGLDSRGTGELFF
DNA: TGTGCTAGTGGTTTGGACAGCAGGGGAACCGGGGAGCTGTTTTTT

V: TRBV27
size: -
J: TRBJ1-5
D: -
CDR3: CASSASRGGVGNQPQHF
DNA: TGTGCCAGCAGTGCCTCGAGGGGGGGTGTTGGCAATCAGCCCCAGCATTTT

V: TRBV13
size: -
J: TRBJ2-7
D: TRBD2
CDR3: CASSFTSGGALHF
DNA: TGTGCCAGCAGCTTTACTAGCGGGGGGGCACTCCACTTC

V: TRBV6-2/TRBV6-3
size: -
J: TRBJ2-7
D: TRBD2
CDR3: CASSRGGAGEQYF
DNA: TGTGCCAGCAGCCGCGGGGGGGCCGGCGAGCAGTACTTC

V: TRBV5-1
size: -
J: TRBJ2-1
D: TRBD2
CDR3: CASSLTASGSSYNEQFF
DNA: TGCGCCAGCAGCTTGACGGCTAGCGGTAGCTCCTACAATGAGCAGTTCTTC

V: TRBV28
size: -
J: TRBJ1-1
D: TRBD1
CDR3: CASIRVTGRSTEAFF
DNA: TGTGCCAGCATCCGGGTGACAGGGAGGAGCACTGAAGCTTTCTTT

V: TRBV5-8
size: -
J: TRBJ2-7
D: -
CDR3: CASSLGQGKRYEQYF
DNA: TGTGCCAGCAGCCTGGGGCAGGGGAAACGCTACGAGCAGTACTTC

V: TRBV6-5
size: -
J: TRBJ1-1
D: TRBD1
CDR3: CASSSPTGGNTEAFF
DNA: TGTGCCAGCAGTTCGCCAACAGGGGGGAACACTGAAGCTTTCTTT

V: TRBV19
size: -
J: TRBJ2-3
D: TRBD2
CDR3: CASSIRASGTSTDTQYF
DNA: TGTGCCAGTAGTATCAGGGCTAGCGGAACTAGCACAGATACGCAGTATTTT

V: TRBV4-2
size: -
J: TRBJ2-7
D: TRBD1
CDR3: CASSQDLSGQGYEQYF
DNA: TGTGCCAGCAGCCAGGATCTCTCGGGACAGGGCTACGAGCAGTACTTC

V: TRBV19
size: -
J: TRBJ1-1
D: TRBD1
CDR3: CASTPTVRDSPFLTEAFF
DNA: TGTGCCAGTACTCCTACCGTTCGGGACAGCCCTTTCCTCACTGAAGCTTTCTTT

V: TRBV19
size: -
J: TRBJ1-1
D: -
CDR3: CASTITPGAMNTEAFF
DNA: TGTGCCAGTACTATTACTCCAGGGGCCATGAACACTGAAGCTTTCTTT

V: TRBV6-6
size: -
J: TRBJ1-1
D: -
CDR3: CASTLRGPPRGTEAFF
DNA: TGTGCCAGCACCCTTAGAGGCCCCCCTCGAGGCACTGAAGCTTTCTTT

V: TRBV7-2
size: -
J: TRBJ2-7
D: TRBD1
CDR3: CASSLEATGGYEQYF
DNA: TGTGCCAGCAGCTTAGAGGCGACAGGGGGCTACGAGCAGTACTTC

V: TRBV7-8
size: -
J: TRBJ1-5
D: -
CDR3: CASSARDWSNQPQHF
DNA: TGTGCCAGCAGCGCCCGGGACTGGAGCAATCAGCCCCAGCATTTT

V: TRBV12-5
size: -
J: TRBJ2-3
D: TRBD1
CDR3: CASGLGQGPDTDTQYF
DNA: TGTGCTAGTGGTTTGGGACAGGGGCCTGACACAGATACGCAGTATTTT

V: TRBV2
size: -
J: TRBJ2-5
D: TRBD1
CDR3: CASRKTNWGTGDRSQETQYF
DNA: TGTGCCAGCAGGAAGACGAACTGGGGTACAGGGGATCGGAGCCAGGAGACCCAGTACTTC

V: TRBV10-3
size: -
J: TRBJ2-7
D: TRBD2
CDR3: CAISESRGGKSYEQYF
DNA: TGTGCCATCAGTGAGTCTCGCGGGGGGAAGTCCTACGAGCAGTACTTC

V: TRBV7-9
size: -
J: TRBJ1-1
D: -
CDR3: CASSFPLHRDVTEAFF
DNA: TGTGCCAGCAGCTTTCCACTTCACAGGGATGTCACTGAAGCTTTCTTT

V: TRBV6-5
size: -
J: TRBJ2-5
D: -
CDR3: CASSYSYSQGETQYF
DNA: TGTGCCAGCAGTTACTCGTATTCCCAGGGCGAGACCCAGTACTTC

V: TRBV19
size: -
J: TRBJ1-3
D: -
CDR3: CASSTTGSSGNTIYF
DNA: TGTGCCAGTAGTACGACAGGATCCTCTGGAAACACCATATATTTT

V: TRBV20-1
size: -
J: TRBJ1-2
D: -
CDR3: CSASLPANYGYTF
DNA: TGCAGTGCTAGTCTTCCCGCTAACTATGGCTACACCTTC

V: TRBV15
size: -
J: TRBJ2-1
D: -
CDR3: CATSRDTRGNEQFF
DNA: TGTGCCACCAGCAGAGATACTCGCGGTAATGAGCAGTTCTTC

V: TRBV9
size: -
J: TRBJ1-6
D: -
CDR3: CASSVGLREGSPLHF
DNA: TGTGCCAGCAGCGTAGGTCTCAGGGAAGGGTCACCCCTCCACTTT

V: TRBV7-7
size: -
J: TRBJ2-2
D: -
CDR3: CASSVTSANTGELFF
DNA: TGTGCTAGCAGCGTGACTAGTGCGAACACCGGGGAGCTGTTTTTT

V: TRBV5-1
size: -
J: TRBJ2-1
D: TRBD1
CDR3: CASSLVGTVPNEQFF
DNA: TGCGCCAGCAGCTTGGTGGGGACAGTTCCTAATGAGCAGTTCTTC

V: TRBV4-2
size: -
J: TRBJ2-3
D: -
CDR3: CASSRRRGGPDTQYF
DNA: TGTGCCAGCAGCCGTCGAAGGGGGGGACCAGATACGCAGTATTTT

V: TRBV7-3
size: -
J: TRBJ1-2
D: TRBD1
CDR3: CASSLTRRLGGLNYGYTF
DNA: TGTGCCAGCAGCTTAACGAGACGCCTAGGGGGCTTAAACTATGGCTACACCTTC

V: TRBV9
size: -
J: TRBJ2-6
D: TRBD1
CDR3: CASSVTRGTGGAGGANVLTF
DNA: TGTGCCAGCAGCGTCACCAGGGGAACAGGGGGCGCGGGAGGGGCCAACGTCCTGACTTTC

V: TRBV7-9
size: -
J: TRBJ2-1
D: -
CDR3: CASSRQGPFYNEQFF
DNA: TGTGCCAGCAGTCGCCAGGGTCCTTTCTACAATGAGCAGTTCTTC

V: TRBV5-1
size: few
J: TRBJ2-5
D: -
CDR3: CASSLDASGETQYF
DNA: TGCGCCAGCAGCTTGGATGCCAGCGGGGAGACCCAGTACTTC

V: TRBV5-1
size: -
J: TRBJ2-1
D: TRBD2
CDR3: CASSWSGSMLQFF
DNA: TGCGCCAGCAGCTGGAGCGGGAGCATGTTGCAGTTCTTC

V: TRBV18
size: -
J: TRBJ2-1
D: TRBD1
CDR3: CASSPLGTGAPNEQFF
DNA: TGTGCCAGCTCACCACTAGGGACAGGGGCTCCTAACGAGCAGTTCTTC

V: TRBV7-3
size: -
J: TRBJ1-1
D: -
CDR3: CASSLAGESTEAFF
DNA: TGTGCCAGCAGCTTGGCAGGGGAGAGCACTGAAGCTTTCTTT

V: TRBV19
size: -
J: TRBJ1-2
D: TRBD1
CDR3: CASSETGTPLYGYTF
DNA: TGTGCCAGTAGTGAGACAGGGACTCCCCTATATGGCTACACCTTC

V: TRBV3-1/TRBV3-2
size: -
J: TRBJ2-5
D: TRBD1
CDR3: CASSLGQGETQYF
DNA: TGTGCCAGCAGCCTGGGACAGGGCGAGACCCAGTACTTC

V: TRBV2
size: once
J: TRBJ1-5
D: -
CDR3: CASSVGRGNQPQHF
DNA: TGTGCCAGCAGTGTCGGCAGGGGCAATCAGCCCCAGCATTTT

V: TRBV4-2
size: -
J: TRBJ2-3
D: TRBD2
CDR3: CASSQLTSGGARVTDTQYF
DNA: TGTGCCAGCAGCCAACTGACTAGCGGGGGGGCCAGGGTCACAGATACGCAGTATTTT